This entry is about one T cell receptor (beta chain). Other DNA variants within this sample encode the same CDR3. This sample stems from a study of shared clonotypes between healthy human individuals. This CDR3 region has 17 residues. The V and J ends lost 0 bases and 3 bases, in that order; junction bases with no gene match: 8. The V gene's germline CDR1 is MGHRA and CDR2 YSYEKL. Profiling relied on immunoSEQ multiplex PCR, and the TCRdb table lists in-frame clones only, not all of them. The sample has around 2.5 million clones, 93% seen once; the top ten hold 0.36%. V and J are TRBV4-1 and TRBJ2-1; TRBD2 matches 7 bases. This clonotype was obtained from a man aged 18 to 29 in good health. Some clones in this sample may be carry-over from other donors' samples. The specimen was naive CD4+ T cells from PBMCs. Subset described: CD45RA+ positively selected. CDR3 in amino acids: CASSQDPGGSSYNEQFF. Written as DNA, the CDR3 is TGCGCCAGCAGCCAAGATCCAGGCGGGAGCAGCTACAATGAGCAGTTCTTC.